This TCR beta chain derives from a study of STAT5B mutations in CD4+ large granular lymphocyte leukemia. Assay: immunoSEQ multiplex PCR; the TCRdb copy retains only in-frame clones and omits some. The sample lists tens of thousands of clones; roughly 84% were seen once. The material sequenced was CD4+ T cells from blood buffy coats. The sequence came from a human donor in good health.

The CDR3 region is CASSFNQVYGYTF. CDR3 nucleotide sequence: TGTGCCAGCAGCTTCAACCAAGTCTATGGCTACACCTTC. The rearrangement links TRBV11-2 to TRBJ1-2; D call uncertain. Germline loops: CDR1 SGHAT, CDR2 FQNNGV. The CDR3 is 13 amino acids. The germline V and J ends were trimmed by 3 bases and 4 bases, with 9 bases remaining between them. Drawing the rest from reference TRBV11-2 and TRBJ1-2, the complete variable domain is EAGVAQSPRYKIIEKRQSVAFWCNPISGHATLYWYQQILGQGPKLLIQFQNNGVVDDSQLPKDRFSAERLKGVDSTLKIQPAKLEDSAVYLCASSFNQVYGYTFGSGTRLTVV.